These 5 T cell receptor beta chains were sequenced from one sample in a study of blood T cell repertoires in COVID-19. The repertoire was sequenced with immunoSEQ multiplex PCR; TCRdb's copy has only in-frame clones and lacks some. The data hold about 98,000 clones, with around 82% observed a single time. The sample was peripheral blood. The receptors were gathered from a man aged 70-80 years with active or convalescent COVID-19.

The chain uses TRBV15 and TRBJ2-7; 8 bases fit TRBD2. The CDR3 has 14 amino acids. From germline, CDR1 is LNHNV and CDR2 YYDKDF (reference sequence). Losses at the gene ends were 1 base for V and 4 bases for J; bases not matched to a gene: 3. In DNA, the CDR3 is TGTGCCACCAGCAGAGCGGGGGGGGGTTACGAGCAGTACTTC. Protein: CATSRAGGGYEQYF.

This clone was counted between two and nine times. The CDR3 DNA is TGCGCCAGCAGTCCGACAGGCGGGGGCTCCTACGAGCAGTACTTC. It translates to CASSPTGGGSYEQYF. This chain connects TRBV10-1 to TRBJ2-7; tentative D call: TRBD2 (7 bases). The germline gives CDR1 WNHNN, CDR2 SYGVQD (reference sequence). The V gene lost 5 bases and the J gene lost 0 bases, with 14 bases spanning the gap. The CDR3 consists of 15 residues.

The chain combines TRBV30 with TRBJ1-5, with D perhaps matching TRBD1 (5 bases). This CDR3 has 16 amino acids. V was cut by 1 base and J by 0 bases, with 13 bases left in between. CDR1 is GTSNPN, CDR2 SVGIG, per germline (reference sequence). CDR3 bases: TGTGCCTGGAGTGGCCCAGGACATTATAGCAATCAGCCCCAGCATTTT. Protein: CAWSGPGHYSNQPQHF.

This chain connects TRBV6-5 to TRBJ1-5; D is possibly TRBD1 (5 bases). Trimming left V 5 bases short and J 0 bases short, with 11 bases between. The germline V gene encodes CDR1 MNHEY and CDR2 SVGAGI. This CDR3 is built from 15 residues. For the CDR3, the DNA is TGTGCCAGCAGTCAGGACATCTTTAGCAATCAGCCCCAGCATTTT. Its protein is CASSQDIFSNQPQHF.

This clone was found once. The chain is built from TRBV5-1 and TRBJ1-1, with 8 bases that match TRBD1. Trimming took 4 bases from V and 0 from J; bases not matched to a gene: 8. Germline V gene data show CDR1 as SGHRS and CDR2 as YFSETQ. The CDR3 loop spans 16 amino acids. In nucleotides, the CDR3 is TGCGCCAGCAGCCCCTGGACAGGGTACATGAACACTGAAGCTTTCTTT. Translation gives CASSPWTGYMNTEAFF. Together with reference TRBV5-1 and TRBJ1-1, the CDR3 gives the full variable domain: KAGVTQTPRYLIKTRGQQVTLSCSPISGHRSVSWYQQTPGQGLQFLFEYFSETQRNKGNFPGRFSGRQFSNSRSEMNVSTLELGDSALYLCASSPWTGYMNTEAFFGQGTRLTVV.